This T cell receptor (beta chain) emerged from a study of CXCR3-negative and CXCR3-positive naive CD8 T cells. Study findings and constraints: Relative to memory CD8+ cells, whose diversity was much lower, both naive subsets had comparably high diversity. Greater hydrophobicity was found in TRB CDR3s of CXCR3-positive naive cells than of CXCR3-negative naive cells.

Germline V gives CDR1 MNHEY, CDR2 SVGEGT. The CDR3 has 12 amino acids. The naive CD8+ gate required CD45RO-CCR7+CD27+CD95- phenotype. It was by 5' RACE with UMI labels that the TRB cDNA libraries were prepared. TCRdb reanalyzed the 5' RACE reads and collapses them to one entry per CDR3 protein, without DNA. Its clone listing holds nearly 7,000 distinct CDR3 sequences. Comments on this clonotype: Its antigen is not known.

The source material was naive CXCR3+ CD8+ T cells from blood. Regarding subset: CD45RO-CCR7+CD27+CD95- naive CD8+ T cells expressing CXCR3 (TNR3+). The chain links TRBV6-2 or TRBV6-3 to TRBJ2-1. This TCR derives from a human donor in good health. Some clones in this sample may be carry-over from other donors' samples. The CDR3 here is CASSLGYNEQFF.